Ten or more counts support the clone carrying this T cell receptor beta chain. The antigen is not known. Amplified TCR beta CDR3 regions came from RNA transcripts. First-round RT-PCR of the TCR CDR3 relied on the HTBI primer set. TCRdb called the multiplex PCR reads again in MiXCR, with one record for every CDR3 protein. The sample yields roughly 700,000 distinct CDR3 sequences, over 35% seen once. These data come from a study of T cells in Graves' hyperthyroidism and ophthalmopathy. Study observations and caveats: Prediction of ophthalmopathy progression came a median around 7.1 months pre-onset.

Germline V gives CDR1 LNHDA, CDR2 SQIVND (reference sequence). V was pared by 4 bases and J by 2 bases, with 14 bases between. CDR3 length: 15 amino acids. Hyperthyroidism in the patients, aged 18 to 65, was newly diagnosed and under 2 months in duration. The source of this sequence is a woman aged 40 to 49 with Graves' hyperthyroidism. The rearrangement links TRBV19 to TRBJ1-1; possible D gene TRBD1, 5 bases. The sequenced sample was blood. The CDR3 region is CASSTQDISNTEAFF. CDR3 coding DNA: TGTGCCAGTAGTACCCAGGACATCTCAAACACTGAAGCTTTCTTT.